Listed below are T cell receptor beta chains from one sample, sequenced in a study of blood T cells in healthy people across ages. Via MiXCR, TCRdb re-called the 5' RACE reads, giving one row per CDR3 protein. The profile covers about 1.4 million distinct CDR3 sequences, with roughly 59% appearing a single time and approximately 7% taken by the ten largest. Material for sequencing was blood. Receptor source: a man between 18 and 29 years old in good health. Both conserved end residues are part of each CDR3. A D gene is named only where the DNA matches it firmly. Not all rows give a size; the values are once, few, many and, for expanded clones, a class.

V,D,J,size,DNA,CDR3
TRBV6-5,.,TRBJ1-2,.,TGTGCCAGCAGGGTAAACAGGGTAGACTATGGCTACACCTTC,CASRVNRVDYGYTF
TRBV11-2,.,TRBJ2-5,.,TGTGCCAGCAGCTTATCCCCGGCAGACCAAGAGGCCCAGTACTTC,CASSLSPADQEAQYF
TRBV12-3/TRBV12-4,.,TRBJ2-5,.,TGTGCCAGCAATGCGCTGCAAGAAGAGACCCAGTACTTC,CASNALQEETQYF
TRBV5-1,.,TRBJ2-7,once,TGCGCCAGCAGCAGGACGGGGACGGGGGCCCAGTACTTC,CASSRTGTGAQYF
TRBV29-1,.,TRBJ1-4,few,TGCAGCGTTGAGATTCGGGGGTATAATGAAAAACTGTTTTTT,CSVEIRGYNEKLFF
TRBV6-2/TRBV6-3,.,TRBJ1-2,.,TGTGCCAGCAGTGACCGCAGGGAAGCCAACTATGGCTACACCTTC,CASSDRREANYGYTF
TRBV25-1,.,TRBJ2-7,few,TGTGCCAGCACCGCCCGCGGCACCTACGAGCAGTACTTC,CASTARGTYEQYF
TRBV7-9,.,TRBJ2-5,once,TGTGCCAGCAGCTTAGCCCAGGGGACCTACAAGCAGTACTTC,CASSLAQGTYKQYF
TRBV2,.,TRBJ2-5,.,TGTGCCAGCAGTAAGGCCGCCGGTGAGACCCAGTACTTC,CASSKAAGETQYF
TRBV6-2/TRBV6-3,TRBD1,TRBJ2-5,.,TGTGCCAGCAGGCCAGGGGGCAGGGAGACCCAGTACTTC,CASRPGGRETQYF
TRBV12-3/TRBV12-4,.,TRBJ1-1,.,TGTGCCAGCAGGTTCCAGGGAAACACTGAAGCTTTCTTT,CASRFQGNTEAFF
TRBV10-1,.,TRBJ2-1,.,TGCGCCAGCAGTGAGGCGGTGAGCTCCTACAATGAGCAGTTCTTC,CASSEAVSSYNEQFF
TRBV25-1,.,TRBJ2-3,.,TGTGCCAGCAGTGAAGTTTATACCACAGATACGCAGTATTTT,CASSEVYTTDTQYF
TRBV18,.,TRBJ2-3,.,TGTGCCAGCTCACCATGGACAGCTGATACGCAGTATTTT,CASSPWTADTQYF
TRBV10-3,.,TRBJ2-7,.,TGTGCCATCAGGGACGGTTACGAGCAGTACTTC,CAIRDGYEQYF
TRBV6-6,.,TRBJ2-7,.,TGTGCCAGCAGCTGGGGAACGACGTACGACGAGCAGTACTTC,CASSWGTTYDEQYF
TRBV20-1,.,TRBJ2-5,.,TGCAGTGCTAGAGATCGGGTTAGCGGCCAAGAGACCCAGTACTTC,CSARDRVSGQETQYF
TRBV29-1,TRBD2,TRBJ2-7,.,TGCAGCGCCGCCGGGACTAGCGGGAGTGGCCGCTACGAGCAGTACTTC,CSAAGTSGSGRYEQYF
TRBV28,.,TRBJ2-2,.,TGTGCCAGCAGATCGGACAGCGGGGAGCTGTTTTTT,CASRSDSGELFF
TRBV12-3/TRBV12-4,.,TRBJ2-7,.,TGTGCCAGCAGTCCCGGGGGGACAGACTACGAGCAGTACTTC,CASSPGGTDYEQYF
TRBV4-3,.,TRBJ2-3,.,TGCGCCAGCGGGCGAGGGGGGGTACAAGATACGCAGTATTTT,CASGRGGVQDTQYF
TRBV24-1,.,TRBJ1-3,.,TGTGCCACCAGTGATTCAAGGAGAGGGGCCGGGAACACCATATATTTT,CATSDSRRGAGNTIYF
TRBV9,.,TRBJ1-3,.,TGTGCCAGCAGCGACGGGGAAGGCTCTGGAAACACCATATATTTT,CASSDGEGSGNTIYF
TRBV27,.,TRBJ2-4,.,TGTGTCAGCAGTGAGGGAGTTACCAAAAACATTCAGTACTTC,CVSSEGVTKNIQYF
TRBV20-1,TRBD2,TRBJ2-5,once,TGCAGTGCTCCAGGACTAGCGGAGACCCAGTACTTC,CSAPGLAETQYF
TRBV29-1,TRBD2,TRBJ2-1,.,TGCAGCGTTATGAGGGGGGACCTCACTAGCGGGAGGTTCGATGAGCAGTTCTTC,CSVMRGDLTSGRFDEQFF
TRBV6-6,TRBD1,TRBJ2-7,.,TGTGCCAGCAGTTCAGGGGGCGTTTTCGAGCAGTACTTC,CASSSGGVFEQYF
TRBV12-3/TRBV12-4,.,TRBJ2-7,many,TGTGCCAGCAGTCCCCCCCGGGGCGAGCAGTACTTC,CASSPPRGEQYF
TRBV12-3/TRBV12-4,TRBD1,TRBJ2-5,once,TGTGCCAGCAGTTCTCAACACCGGGACAGGGAAGGCGAGACCCAGTACTTC,CASSSQHRDREGETQYF
TRBV6-6,TRBD2,TRBJ2-1,.,TGTGCCAGCAGTTACTCGGTGGCTAGCGGGTTGTACAATGAGCAGTTCTTC,CASSYSVASGLYNEQFF
TRBV10-3,TRBD1,TRBJ2-4,.,TGTGCCACCGGACAGGGGGGAGAATTAGCCAAAAACATTCAGTACTTC,CATGQGGELAKNIQYF
TRBV4-3,.,TRBJ2-5,.,TGCGCCAGCAGCCAAGACCGGAGGTACCAAGAGACCCAGTACTTC,CASSQDRRYQETQYF
TRBV10-3,.,TRBJ2-1,few,TGTGCCTCCAAACGCGGACAACTCTCCTACAATGAGCAGTTCTTC,CASKRGQLSYNEQFF
TRBV20-1,TRBD1,TRBJ2-3,.,TGCAGTGCAAATCCCGGGACAGGGGTCGGCGATACGCAGTATTTT,CSANPGTGVGDTQYF
TRBV6-6,.,TRBJ2-5,.,TGTGCCAGCAGTGGGCCCGCGGGATACGCCCAAGAGACCCAGTACTTC,CASSGPAGYAQETQYF
TRBV7-9,.,TRBJ1-1,.,TGTGCCAGCAGCTTAGCAGGGAGAGAAGCTTTCTTT,CASSLAGREAFF
TRBV27,.,TRBJ1-2,few,TGTGCCAGCAGTATGACACCTGACAGCTATGGCTACACCTTC,CASSMTPDSYGYTF
TRBV4-1,.,TRBJ2-1,.,TGCGCCAGCAAAGCGCAAGCAAAGACTTTAAGACTAGTTCCCGATGAGCAGTTCTTC,CASKAQAKTLRLVPDEQFF
TRBV20-1,.,TRBJ2-5,few,TGCAGTGCTAGAAAGAATTTGGGAGAGACCCAGTACTTC,CSARKNLGETQYF
TRBV4-3,TRBD1,TRBJ1-4,few,TGCGCCAGCAGCCAAGATGGGACAGGGTCTAATGAAAAACTGTTTTTT,CASSQDGTGSNEKLFF
TRBV29-1,TRBD2,TRBJ2-7,.,TGCGGCGGGGGGGAAGCGGGCTCCTACGAGCAGTACTTC,CGGGEAGSYEQYF
TRBV20-1,.,TRBJ1-3,.,TGCAGTGCTATGAGCTCTGGAAACACCATATATTTT,CSAMSSGNTIYF
TRBV2,.,TRBJ2-1,.,TGTGCCAGCAGTCAAGATCGAATGAGATCCCCCCACAATGAGCAGTTCTTC,CASSQDRMRSPHNEQFF
TRBV5-5,.,TRBJ2-5,few,TGTGCCAGCAGCTTGGTGGTCGCGATGGGGCAAGAGACCCAGTACTTC,CASSLVVAMGQETQYF
TRBV9,TRBD2,TRBJ2-1,.,TGTGCCAGCAGTTCCGGGACTAGCCTCTCCTACAATGAGCAGTTCTTC,CASSSGTSLSYNEQFF
TRBV7-9,.,TRBJ2-1,few,TGTGCCAGCAGCTTAGGGGTTTTAGGCCCTGCCGGGGGAAATGAGCAGTTCTTC,CASSLGVLGPAGGNEQFF
TRBV4-1,.,TRBJ2-7,.,TGCGCCAGCAGCCAAGAACCTCGACACGGGGAGTTTGGGTCCTACGAGCAGTACTTC,CASSQEPRHGEFGSYEQYF
TRBV6-5,TRBD2,TRBJ2-1,.,TGTGCCAGCAGTTACCAAGGGGGACTAGCGGGATTCAATGAGCAGTTCTTC,CASSYQGGLAGFNEQFF
TRBV29-1,.,TRBJ1-2,few,TGCAGCGTTGAAGAGCAGACTAACTATGGCTACACCTTC,CSVEEQTNYGYTF
TRBV6-6,TRBD2,TRBJ2-7,.,TGTGCCAGCAGTTACGGGGACTACAGCTCCTACGAGCAGTACTTC,CASSYGDYSSYEQYF
TRBV20-1,.,TRBJ2-1,few,TGCAGTGCTAGAGATCCCGGGACTCCGAGATACAATGAGCAGTTCTTC,CSARDPGTPRYNEQFF
TRBV7-2,TRBD2,TRBJ2-3,.,TGTGCCAGCAGCGAAAAGAACCGGGACTATACCACAGATACGCAGTATTTT,CASSEKNRDYTTDTQYF
TRBV4-1,.,TRBJ2-5,.,TGCGCCAGCAGCCGGACCACGGGCACCGAGACCCAGTACTTC,CASSRTTGTETQYF